This TCR beta chain comes out of a study of blood T cell repertoires in COVID-19. Background on the study: Donors in the United States, Italy and Spain gave samples during acute or convalescent COVID-19.

Germline V gene data show CDR1 as SGHAT and CDR2 as FQNNGV. V lost 0 bases and J 3 bases, leaving 8 bases between the germline ends. The CDR3 spans 15 residues. The table came from immunoSEQ multiplex PCR; TCRdb's copy has only in-frame clones and leaves some out. This repertoire shows roughly 75,000 clones, around 80% found once; its top ten account for about 13%. Material: peripheral blood. The sequence came from a man between 45 and 60 years old with COVID-19, enrolled during active disease. The chain is built from TRBV11-2 and TRBJ1-4; D gene unclear. CDR3 bases: TGTGCCAGCAGCTTAGATCCCCGTCCTAATGAAAAACTGTTTTTT. Protein product: CASSLDPRPNEKLFF.